The next 11 T cell receptor beta chains were all read from a single sample in a study of T cell changes during pregnancy in multiple sclerosis. Method: immunoSEQ multiplex PCR; TCRdb's copy keeps in-frame clones and lacks some. The repertoire has approximately 130,000 clones, around 95% of them found once; the top ten carry 0.44%. The sample consisted of peripheral blood, taken after pregnancy. Every receptor here comes from a female donor with multiple sclerosis, enrolled in a pregnancy study.

This clone showed up just once. The chain carries TRBV29-1 and TRBJ1-1; TRBD1 is a possible D gene (5 bases). V gave up 0 bases and J gave up 0 bases, with 8 bases separating them. CDR1 and CDR2 (germline): SQVTM, ANQGSEA. This CDR3 is 14 amino acids long. As DNA, the CDR3 is TGCAGCGTTGAAGAGGCCAGGGTGAACACTGAAGCTTTCTTT. It encodes CSVEEARVNTEAFF.

This chain connects TRBV9 to TRBJ2-3; 9 bases are a match to TRBD2. Germline V gene sequence: CDR1 SGDLS, CDR2 YYNGEE. Germline trimming cut 0 bases from V and 8 bases from J; bases unmatched to any gene: 7. The CDR3 length is 15 residues. The CDR3 bases are TGTGCCAGCAGCGTAGAGGTAGCGGGAGTTGTTACGCAGTATTTT. Its translation is CASSVEVAGVVTQYF.

J is TRBJ2-3 and V is TRBV5-1; 7 bases fit TRBD2. CDR3 length: 15 amino acids. V lost 1 base, J lost 2 bases, and 4 bases stayed unmatched. From germline, CDR1 is SGHRS and CDR2 YFSETQ. The CDR3 loop reads CASSLSLADTDTQYF. CDR3 bases: TGCGCCAGCAGCTTGTCCCTAGCGGACACAGATACGCAGTATTTT.

CDR3 DNA: TGCGCCAGCAGCTTGGAGGGGATGGAGACCCAGTACTTC. Translation: CASSLEGMETQYF. The chain employs TRBV5-1 and TRBJ2-5; D is perhaps TRBD1 (5 bases). The CDR3 length is 13 residues. Germline values: CDR1 SGHRS, CDR2 YFSETQ. Trimming shortened V by 0 bases and J by 5 bases, and 8 bases separated the two germline ends.

V and J are TRBV19 and TRBJ2-3, with 11 bases matching TRBD2. The CDR3 has 17 residues. V dropped 4 bases and J dropped 6; count of bases not matched to a gene: 12. Germline lookup yields CDR1 LNHDA and CDR2 SQIVND (reference sequence). DNA of the CDR3: TGTGCCAGTAGTACCTCGGCCCTTAGCGGGAGGGGTGATACGCAGTATTTT. It translates to CASSTSALSGRGDTQYF.

The chain employs TRBV19 and TRBJ1-5; D is ambiguous. Germline V gene data show CDR1 as LNHDA and CDR2 as SQIVND (reference sequence). V lost 3 bases to trimming and J lost 0 bases, with 9 bases between them. CDR3 length: 15 residues. DNA of the CDR3: TGTGCCAGTAGTATGGCACAGAATAGCAATCAGCCCCAGCATTTT. This codes for CASSMAQNSNQPQHF.

This chain joins TRBV7-8 and TRBJ2-4, with unresolved D. Germline V gives CDR1 SGHVS, CDR2 FQNEAQ. V was trimmed by 5 bases and J by 7 bases, leaving 9 bases between them. The CDR3 contains 12 residues. The CDR3 reads CASSPLRNIQYF. The CDR3 nucleotides read TGTGCCAGCAGCCCTCTACGGAACATTCAGTACTTC.

CDR3 sequence reads: CASSWGLAGVYNEQFF. The DNA of the CDR3 is TGCGCCAGCAGCTGGGGACTAGCGGGGGTTTACAATGAGCAGTTCTTC. The chain carries TRBV5-1 and TRBJ2-1; the match to TRBD2 covers 14 bases. V dropped 3 bases and J dropped 4; count of bases not matched to a gene: 3. The CDR3 runs 16 residues. Per germline, CDR1 SGHRS and CDR2 YFSETQ.

The chain uses TRBV10-3 and TRBJ1-3; D is perhaps TRBD1 (5 bases). CDR3 length: 15 residues. Germline assignment: CDR1 ENHRY and CDR2 SYGVKD. The germline V and J ends were trimmed by 10 bases and 2 bases, with 18 bases remaining between them. This CDR3 is CATGAGDITGNTIYF. In DNA, the CDR3 is TGTGCCACCGGGGCGGGGGATATCACTGGAAACACCATATATTTT.

The rearrangement links TRBV4-1 to TRBJ1-5, with D maybe TRBD1 (6 bases). Trimming shortened V by 4 bases and J by 0 bases, and 13 bases separated the two germline ends. Germline assignment: CDR1 MGHRA and CDR2 YSYEKL. The CDR3 is made up of 16 amino acids. Here the CDR3 reads CASSRGRGYSNQPQHF. CDR3 coding DNA: TGCGCCAGCAGCCGGGGCAGGGGCTATAGCAATCAGCCCCAGCATTTT.

J is TRBJ2-7 and V is TRBV15, with D maybe TRBD2 (6 bases). CDR1 LNHNV and CDR2 YYDKDF come from the germline V gene (reference sequence). V lost 1 base and J lost 7, with 14 bases in between. CDR3 length: 14 amino acids. Here the CDR3 reads CATSRGGEALEQYF. The CDR3 DNA follows: TGTGCCACCAGCAGAGGGGGGGAGGCGTTGGAGCAGTACTTC.